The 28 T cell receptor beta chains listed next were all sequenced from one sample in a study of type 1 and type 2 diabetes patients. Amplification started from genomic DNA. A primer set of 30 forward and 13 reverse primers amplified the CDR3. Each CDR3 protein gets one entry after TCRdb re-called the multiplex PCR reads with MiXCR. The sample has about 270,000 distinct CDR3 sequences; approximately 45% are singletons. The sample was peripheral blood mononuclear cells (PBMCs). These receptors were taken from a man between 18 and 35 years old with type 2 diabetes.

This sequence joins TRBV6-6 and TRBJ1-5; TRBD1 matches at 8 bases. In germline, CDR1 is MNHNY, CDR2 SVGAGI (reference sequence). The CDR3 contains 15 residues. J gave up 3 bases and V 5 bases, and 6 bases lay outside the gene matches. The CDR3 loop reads CASSHGQGANQPQHF. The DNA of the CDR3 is TGTGCCAGCAGTCATGGACAGGGAGCCAATCAGCCCCAGCATTTT.

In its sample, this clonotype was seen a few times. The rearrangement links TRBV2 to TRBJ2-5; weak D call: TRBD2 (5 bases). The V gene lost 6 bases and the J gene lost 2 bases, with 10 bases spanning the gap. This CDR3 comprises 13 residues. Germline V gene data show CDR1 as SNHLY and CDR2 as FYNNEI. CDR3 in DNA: TGTGCCAGCAGACTCGGGGTTCAAGAGACCCAGTACTTC. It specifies CASRLGVQETQYF.

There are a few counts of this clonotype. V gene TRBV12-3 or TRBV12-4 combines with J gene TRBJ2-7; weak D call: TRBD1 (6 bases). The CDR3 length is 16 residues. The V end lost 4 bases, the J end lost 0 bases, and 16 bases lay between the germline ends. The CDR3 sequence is CASSSQQGRYSYEQYF. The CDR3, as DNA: TGTGCCAGCAGTTCTCAACAGGGCCGTTACTCCTACGAGCAGTACTTC.

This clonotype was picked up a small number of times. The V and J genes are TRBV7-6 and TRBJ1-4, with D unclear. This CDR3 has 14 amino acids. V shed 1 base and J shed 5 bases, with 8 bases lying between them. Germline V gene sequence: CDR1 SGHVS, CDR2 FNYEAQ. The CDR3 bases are TGTGCCAGCAGCTTAGGGGGTTTAAATGAAAAACTGTTTTTT. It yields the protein CASSLGGLNEKLFF.

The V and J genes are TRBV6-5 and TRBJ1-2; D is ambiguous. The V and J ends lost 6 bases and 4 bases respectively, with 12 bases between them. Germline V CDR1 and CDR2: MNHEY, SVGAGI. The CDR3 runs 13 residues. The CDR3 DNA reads TGTGCCAGCAGCAACAAGGGCGTCTATGGCTACACCTTC. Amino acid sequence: CASSNKGVYGYTF.

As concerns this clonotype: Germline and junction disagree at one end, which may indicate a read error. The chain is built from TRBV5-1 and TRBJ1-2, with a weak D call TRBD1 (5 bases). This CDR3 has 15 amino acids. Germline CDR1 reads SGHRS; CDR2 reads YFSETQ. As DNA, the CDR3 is TGCACCAGCAGCTTGGACACCTCACTTAACTATGGCTACACCTTC. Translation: CTSSLDTSLNYGYTF.

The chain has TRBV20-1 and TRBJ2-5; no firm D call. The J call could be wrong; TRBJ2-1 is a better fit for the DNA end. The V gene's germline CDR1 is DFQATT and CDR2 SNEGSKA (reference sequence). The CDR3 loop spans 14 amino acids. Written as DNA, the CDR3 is TGCAGTGCTAGGGGCAGGCCCTTTGGGGATGAGCAGTTCTTC. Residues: CSARGRPFGDEQFF.

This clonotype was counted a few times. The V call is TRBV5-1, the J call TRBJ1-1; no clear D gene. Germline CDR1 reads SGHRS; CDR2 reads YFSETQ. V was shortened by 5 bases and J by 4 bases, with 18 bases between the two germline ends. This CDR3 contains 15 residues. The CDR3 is CASRLGPQTTTEAFF. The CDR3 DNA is TGCGCCAGCAGATTAGGACCTCAAACGACCACTGAAGCTTTCTTT.

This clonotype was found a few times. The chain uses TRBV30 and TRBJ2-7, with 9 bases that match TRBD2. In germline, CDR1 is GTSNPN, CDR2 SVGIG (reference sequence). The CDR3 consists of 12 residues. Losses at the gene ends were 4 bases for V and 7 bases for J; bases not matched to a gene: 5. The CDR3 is CAWTSGNFEQYF. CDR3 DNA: TGTGCCTGGACTAGCGGGAACTTTGAGCAGTACTTC.

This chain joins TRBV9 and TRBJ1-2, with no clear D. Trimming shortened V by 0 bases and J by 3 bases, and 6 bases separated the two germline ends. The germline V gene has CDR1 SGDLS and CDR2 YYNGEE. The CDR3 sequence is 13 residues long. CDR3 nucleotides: TGTGCCAGCAGCGTAGCGGTGGACTATGGCTACACCTTC. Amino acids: CASSVAVDYGYTF. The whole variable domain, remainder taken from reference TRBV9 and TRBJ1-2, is DSGVTQTPKHLITATGQRVTLRCSPRSGDLSVYWYQQSLDQGLQFLIQYYNGEERAKGNILERFSAQQFPDLHSELNLSSLELGDSALYFCASSVAVDYGYTFGSGTRLTVV.

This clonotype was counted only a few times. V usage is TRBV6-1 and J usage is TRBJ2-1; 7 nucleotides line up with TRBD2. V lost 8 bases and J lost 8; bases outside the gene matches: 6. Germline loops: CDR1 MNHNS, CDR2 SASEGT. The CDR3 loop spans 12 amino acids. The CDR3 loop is CASGPGGDEQFF. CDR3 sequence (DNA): TGTGCCAGCGGTCCGGGAGGCGATGAGCAGTTCTTC.

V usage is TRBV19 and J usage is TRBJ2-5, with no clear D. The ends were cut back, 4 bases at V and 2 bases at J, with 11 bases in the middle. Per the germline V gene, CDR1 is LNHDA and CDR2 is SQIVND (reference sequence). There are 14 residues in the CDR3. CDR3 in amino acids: CASSTGWGQETQYF. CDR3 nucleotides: TGTGCCAGTAGTACCGGATGGGGTCAAGAGACCCAGTACTTC.

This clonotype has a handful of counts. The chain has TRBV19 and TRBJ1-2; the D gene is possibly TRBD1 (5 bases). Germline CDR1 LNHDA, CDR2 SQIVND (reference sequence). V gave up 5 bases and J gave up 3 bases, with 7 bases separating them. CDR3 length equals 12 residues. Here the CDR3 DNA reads TGTGCCAGTAGTGGCAGGGACTATGGCTACACCTTC. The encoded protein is CASSGRDYGYTF.

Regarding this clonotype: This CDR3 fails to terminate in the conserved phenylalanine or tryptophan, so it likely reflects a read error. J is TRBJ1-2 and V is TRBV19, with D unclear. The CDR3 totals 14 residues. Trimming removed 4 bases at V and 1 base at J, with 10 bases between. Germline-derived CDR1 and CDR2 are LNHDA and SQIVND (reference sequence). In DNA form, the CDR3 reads TGTGCCAGTAGTAGCTTCCAGCGTAACTATGGCTACACCCTC. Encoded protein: CASSSFQRNYGYTL.

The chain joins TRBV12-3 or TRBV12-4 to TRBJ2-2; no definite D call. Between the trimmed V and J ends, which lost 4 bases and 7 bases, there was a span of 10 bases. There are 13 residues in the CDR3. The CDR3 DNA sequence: TGTGCCAGCAGTTATCTAGTGGGCGGGGAGCTGTTTTTT. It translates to CASSYLVGGELFF.

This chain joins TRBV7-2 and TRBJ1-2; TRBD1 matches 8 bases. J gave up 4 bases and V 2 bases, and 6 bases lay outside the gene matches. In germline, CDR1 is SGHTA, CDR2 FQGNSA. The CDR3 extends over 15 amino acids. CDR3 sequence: CASSLTTGEGYGYTF. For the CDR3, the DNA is TGTGCCAGCAGCTTAACGACAGGGGAAGGCTATGGCTACACCTTC. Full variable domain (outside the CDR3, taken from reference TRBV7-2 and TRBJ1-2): GAGVSQSPSNKVTEKGKDVELRCDPISGHTALYWYRQSLGQGLEFLIYFQGNSAPDKSGLPSDRFSAERTGGSVSTLTIQRTQQEDSAVYLCASSLTTGEGYGYTFGSGTRLTVV.

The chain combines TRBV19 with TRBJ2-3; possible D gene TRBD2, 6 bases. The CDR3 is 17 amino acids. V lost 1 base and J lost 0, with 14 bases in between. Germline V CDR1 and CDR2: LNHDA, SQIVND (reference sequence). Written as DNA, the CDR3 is TGTGCCAGTAGTATAGGCTTACGGGACTTAAGCACAGATACGCAGTATTTT. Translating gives CASSIGLRDLSTDTQYF.

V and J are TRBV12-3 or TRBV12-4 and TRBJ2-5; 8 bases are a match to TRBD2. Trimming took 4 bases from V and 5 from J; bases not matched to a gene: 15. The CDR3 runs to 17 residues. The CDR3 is CASSSNPHRGGGETQYF. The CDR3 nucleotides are TGTGCCAGCAGTTCCAACCCACACCGGGGGGGAGGGGAGACCCAGTACTTC.

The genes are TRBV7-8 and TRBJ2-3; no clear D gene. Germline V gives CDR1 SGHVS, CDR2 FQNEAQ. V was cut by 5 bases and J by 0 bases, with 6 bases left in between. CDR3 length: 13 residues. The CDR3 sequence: CASSTESTDTQYF. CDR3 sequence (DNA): TGTGCCAGCAGCACGGAAAGCACAGATACGCAGTATTTT.

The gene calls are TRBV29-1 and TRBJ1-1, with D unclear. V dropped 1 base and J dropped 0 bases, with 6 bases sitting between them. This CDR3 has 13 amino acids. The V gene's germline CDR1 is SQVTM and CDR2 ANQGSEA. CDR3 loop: CSVEGCMNTEAFF. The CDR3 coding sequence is TGCAGCGTTGAAGGATGTATGAACACTGAAGCTTTCTTT.

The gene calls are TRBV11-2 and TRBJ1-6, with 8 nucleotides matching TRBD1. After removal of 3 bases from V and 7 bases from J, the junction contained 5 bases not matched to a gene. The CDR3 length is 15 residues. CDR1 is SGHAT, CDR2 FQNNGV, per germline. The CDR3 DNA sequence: TGTGCCAGCAGCTTCGGGACAGGAATGAATTCACCCCTCCACTTT. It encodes CASSFGTGMNSPLHF.

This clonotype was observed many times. This CDR3 is CASSNTDNTEAFF. DNA of the CDR3: TGTGCCAGCAGTAATACAGATAACACTGAAGCTTTCTTT. This chain links TRBV12-3 or TRBV12-4 with TRBJ1-1, with unresolved D. V lost 5 bases, J lost 2 bases, and 9 bases lay in between. The CDR3 has 13 residues.

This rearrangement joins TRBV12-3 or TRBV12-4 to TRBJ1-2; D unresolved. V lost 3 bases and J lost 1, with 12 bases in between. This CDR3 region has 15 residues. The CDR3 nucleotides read TGTGCCAGCAGTTTGGGAGTCGCTGATAACTATGGCTACACCTTC. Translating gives CASSLGVADNYGYTF.

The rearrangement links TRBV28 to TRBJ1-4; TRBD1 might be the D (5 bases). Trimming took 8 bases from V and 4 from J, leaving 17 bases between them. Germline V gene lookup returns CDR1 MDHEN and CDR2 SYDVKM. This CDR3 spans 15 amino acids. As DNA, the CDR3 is TGTGCCAGCTCCCTGGGCGGGGGGTATAATGAAAAACTGTTTTTT. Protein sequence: CASSLGGGYNEKLFF. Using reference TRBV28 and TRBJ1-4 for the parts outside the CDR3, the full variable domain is DVKVTQSSRYLVKRTGEKVFLECVQDMDHENMFWYRQDPGLGLRLIYFSYDVKMKEKGDIPEGYSVSREKKERFSLILESASTNQTSMYLCASSLGGGYNEKLFFGSGTQLSVL.

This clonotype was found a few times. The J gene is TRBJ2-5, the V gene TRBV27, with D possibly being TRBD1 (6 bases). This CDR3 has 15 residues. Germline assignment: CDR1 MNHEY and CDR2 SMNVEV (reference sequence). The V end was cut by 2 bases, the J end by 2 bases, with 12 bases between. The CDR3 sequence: CASSLPTGQQETQYF. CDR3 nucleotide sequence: TGTGCCAGCAGTTTACCGACTGGACAGCAAGAGACCCAGTACTTC.

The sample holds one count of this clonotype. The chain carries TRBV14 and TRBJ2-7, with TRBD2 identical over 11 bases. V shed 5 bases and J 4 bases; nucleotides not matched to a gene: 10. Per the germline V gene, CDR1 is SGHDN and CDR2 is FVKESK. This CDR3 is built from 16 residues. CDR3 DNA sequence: TGTGCCAGCAGCGACCCGGGGACTAGCGGTGATTACGAGCAGTACTTC. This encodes CASSDPGTSGDYEQYF. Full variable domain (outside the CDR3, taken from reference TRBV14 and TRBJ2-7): EAGVTQFPSHSVIEKGQTVTLRCDPISGHDNLYWYRRVMGKEIKFLLHFVKESKQDESGMPNNRFLAERTGGTYSTLKVQPAELEDSGVYFCASSDPGTSGDYEQYFGPGTRLTVT.

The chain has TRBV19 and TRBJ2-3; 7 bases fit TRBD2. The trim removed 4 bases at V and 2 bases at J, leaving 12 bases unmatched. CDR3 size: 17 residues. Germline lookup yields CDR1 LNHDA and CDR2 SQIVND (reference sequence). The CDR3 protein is CASSTSLGGPYTDTQYF. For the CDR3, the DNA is TGTGCCAGTAGTACGTCTTTGGGAGGGCCCTACACAGATACGCAGTATTTT.

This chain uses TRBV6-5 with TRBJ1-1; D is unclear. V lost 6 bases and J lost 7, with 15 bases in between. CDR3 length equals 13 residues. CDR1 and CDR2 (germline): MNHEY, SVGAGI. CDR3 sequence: CASSQTSFSEAFF. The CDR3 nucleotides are TGTGCCAGCAGCCAAACTAGTTTTAGTGAAGCTTTCTTT.